A single sample is the source of the 32 T cell receptor beta chains below, sequenced in a study of shared clonotypes between healthy human individuals. Positive CCR7 selection of CD45RO-negative cells yielded the naive CD8 cells, and terminally differentiated effector memory CD45RA+ cells were excluded. The table came from immunoSEQ multiplex PCR; TCRdb's copy has only in-frame clones and leaves some out. The sample records about 580,000 clones, roughly 98% being singletons. The sequenced sample consisted of naive CD8+ T cells sorted from blood. Receptors were obtained from a young man in good health.

This rearrangement joins TRBV12-2 to TRBJ2-5; the table's D call, TRBD2, has no DNA check behind it. TRBV12-2 is reported as a pseudogene. The CDR3 runs 14 residues. This CDR3 reads CASRFFALQETQYF. The CDR3 nucleotides are TGTGCAAGTCGCTTTTTCGCACTTCAAGAGACCCAGTACTTC.

This chain links TRBV5-1 with TRBJ2-1; D gene ambiguous. Trimming stripped 2 bases from V and 0 bases from J, with 9 bases between. In germline, CDR1 is SGHRS, CDR2 YFSETQ. The CDR3 consists of 15 residues. In nucleotides, the CDR3 is TGCGCCAGCAGCTTTGGTCTAGGCTCCTACAATGAGCAGTTCTTC. It encodes CASSFGLGSYNEQFF.

The rearrangement links TRBV7-9 to TRBJ2-7; D gene uncertain. The CDR3 is 13 residues long. In germline, CDR1 is SEHNR, CDR2 FQNEAQ (reference sequence). Trimming took off 2 bases at V and 7 bases at J, with 12 bases between the two ends. The CDR3 region is CASSLFPNREQYF. DNA of the CDR3: TGTGCCAGCAGCTTATTCCCCAATAGGGAGCAGTACTTC.

There are a few counts of this clone. The chain carries TRBV1 and TRBJ1-1; the table's D gene call, TRBD1, was not cross checked with the DNA. TRBV1 is tagged as a pseudogene. The CDR3 runs 13 residues. The CDR3 region is CTSSRTGDTEAFF. The CDR3 DNA reads TGCACCAGCAGCAGGACAGGCGACACTGAAGCTTTCTTT.

J is TRBJ2-7 and V is TRBV19; 9 bases align to TRBD1. The V gene end was trimmed by 3 bases and the J gene end by 3 bases; junction bases not matched to a gene: 15. This CDR3 contains 18 residues. The V gene's germline CDR1 is LNHDA and CDR2 SQIVND (reference sequence). The CDR3 DNA sequence: TGTGCCAGTAGTATTTCCCACCTCCGGGACAGGGTCGACTACGAGCAGTACTTC. Amino acids: CASSISHLRDRVDYEQYF.

The rearrangement links TRBV27 to TRBJ2-1; TRBD1 might be the D (5 bases). The CDR3 consists of 14 residues. The V gene's germline CDR1 is MNHEY and CDR2 SMNVEV (reference sequence). The V end lost 2 bases, the J end lost 3 bases, and 8 bases lay between the germline ends. CDR3 sequence: CASSLRQLYNEQFF. CDR3 DNA: TGTGCCAGCAGTTTAAGACAGCTCTACAATGAGCAGTTCTTC.

The chain is built from TRBV20-1 and TRBJ2-5; D gene unclear. The CDR3 is 11 amino acids. The V end lost 3 bases, the J end lost 2 bases, and 4 bases lay between the germline ends. Germline loops: CDR1 DFQATT, CDR2 SNEGSKA (reference sequence). DNA for the CDR3: TGCAGTGCTAGCGGACAAGAGACCCAGTACTTC. Amino acids: CSASGQETQYF.

This chain links TRBV5-1 with TRBJ1-1, with a possible D match to TRBD1 (6 bases). The CDR3 has 14 amino acids. The germline CDR1 and CDR2 sequences are SGHRS and YFSETQ. V lost 5 bases, J lost 3 bases, and 14 bases lay in between. As DNA, the CDR3 is TGCGCCAGCAGAAAGACCTACAGGGACACTGAAGCTTTCTTT. It codes for CASRKTYRDTEAFF. Filled out from reference TRBV5-1 and TRBJ1-1, the complete variable domain reads KAGVTQTPRYLIKTRGQQVTLSCSPISGHRSVSWYQQTPGQGLQFLFEYFSETQRNKGNFPGRFSGRQFSNSRSEMNVSTLELGDSALYLCASRKTYRDTEAFFGQGTRLTVV.

This clone has just one count. The rearrangement joins TRBV25-1 to TRBJ2-5, with 7 bases that match TRBD1. J lost 1 base, V lost 4 bases, and 0 bases had no gene match. This CDR3 is built from 13 residues. The germline CDR1 and CDR2 sequences are MGHDK and SYGVNS. CDR3 coding DNA: TGTGCCAGCAGTGGGACAGGCCAAGAGACCCAGTACTTC. Translated, it gives CASSGTGQETQYF.

The J gene is TRBJ2-1, the V gene TRBV11-2; 10 bases are shared with TRBD1. CDR3 size: 16 residues. Germline CDR1 is SGHAT and CDR2 is FQNNGV. V was pared by 0 bases and J by 7 bases, with 6 bases of the junction left unmatched. CDR3 nucleotide sequence: TGTGCCAGCAGCTTAGAGGCGACAGGGGGCGTGAATGAGCAGTTCTTC. Protein sequence: CASSLEATGGVNEQFF.

The chain employs TRBV19 and TRBJ1-2, with TRBD1 matching 7 bases. The ends lost 5 bases at V and 0 bases at J; junction bases unmatched: 15. The V gene's germline CDR1 is LNHDA and CDR2 SQIVND (reference sequence). CDR3 length equals 18 residues. The CDR3 protein is CASSLPGTELLANYGYTF. CDR3 nucleotides: TGTGCCAGTAGTCTCCCCGGGACAGAGCTGCTAGCTAACTATGGCTACACCTTC.

The V call is TRBV6-6, the J call TRBJ2-3; 9 bases map to TRBD2. This CDR3 spans 16 amino acids. V lost 0 bases, J lost 0 bases, and 1 base stayed unmatched. Germline V gene sequence: CDR1 MNHNY, CDR2 SVGAGI (reference sequence). The CDR3 spells CASSYSTSGSTDTQYF. In DNA form, the CDR3 reads TGTGCCAGCAGTTACTCGACTAGCGGAAGCACAGATACGCAGTATTTT.

The chain links TRBV27 to TRBJ2-3; the D is unclear. Trimming stripped 3 bases from V and 1 base from J, with 8 bases between. CDR3 size: 14 residues. The germline CDR1 and CDR2 sequences are MNHEY and SMNVEV (reference sequence). The DNA of the CDR3 is TGTGCCAGCAGTTTTATCGGGCGCACAGATACGCAGTATTTT. Translating it yields CASSFIGRTDTQYF.

V is TRBV10-3 and J is TRBJ2-7; a weak D match, TRBD1 (5 bases). The germline gives CDR1 ENHRY, CDR2 SYGVKD. The CDR3 runs to 13 residues. Trimming shortened V by 2 bases and J by 4 bases, and 9 bases separated the two germline ends. The chain's CDR3 is CAISEQDRYEQYF. DNA of the CDR3: TGTGCCATCAGTGAGCAAGACAGATACGAGCAGTACTTC.

The chain joins TRBV7-2 to TRBJ2-7; possible D gene TRBD2, 5 bases. Between the trimmed V and J ends, which lost 0 bases and 8 bases, there was a span of 8 bases. CDR1 and CDR2 from the germline V gene are SGHTA and FQGNSA. This CDR3 is 12 amino acids long. DNA for the CDR3: TGTGCCAGCAGCTTAGCAGACGGGAAGCAGTACTTC. It specifies CASSLADGKQYF.

This clone is a singleton in its sample. V usage is TRBV29-1 and J usage is TRBJ2-5; D gene ambiguous. The CDR3 is made up of 15 amino acids. Germline V gene lookup returns CDR1 SQVTM and CDR2 ANQGSEA. Trimming pared 0 bases from V and 5 bases from J, leaving 16 bases between. CDR3 sequence reads: CSVEDLSEELETQYF. As DNA, the CDR3 is TGCAGCGTTGAAGATCTGTCTGAGGAGTTGGAGACCCAGTACTTC. The full variable domain, rest sourced from reference TRBV29-1 and TRBJ2-5, is SAVISQKPSRDICQRGTSLTIQCQVDSQVTMMFWYRQQPGQSLTLIATANQGSEATYESGFVIDKFPISRPNLTFSTLTVSNMSPEDSSIYLCSVEDLSEELETQYFGPGTRLLVL.

The chain links TRBV4-1 to TRBJ2-7; perhaps TRBD1 as D (5 bases). Germline-derived CDR1 and CDR2 are MGHRA and YSYEKL. There are 15 residues in the CDR3. Trimming left V 1 base short and J 6 bases short, with 16 bases between. In DNA form, the CDR3 reads TGCGCCAGCAGCCAAGGAGACAGTTTTTCGTTCGAGCAGTACTTC. Protein: CASSQGDSFSFEQYF.

This chain connects TRBV27 to TRBJ2-7; TRBD2 matches 9 bases. Germline CDR1 and CDR2: MNHEY and SMNVEV (reference sequence). Unmatched junction bases numbered 15, after V lost 4 bases and J lost 5 bases. The CDR3 sequence is 17 residues long. The CDR3 reads CASSSFRLAGGLDEQYF. Written as DNA, the CDR3 is TGTGCCAGCAGTTCTTTCCGCCTGGCGGGAGGGCTGGACGAGCAGTACTTC.

V and J are TRBV7-9 and TRBJ2-1; either TRBD1 or TRBD2 may supply D (5 bases each). V lost 1 base and J lost 4, with 11 bases in between. The CDR3 has 15 amino acids. Germline V lookup: CDR1 SEHNR, CDR2 FQNEAQ (reference sequence). This chain's CDR3 is CASSLVGDDYNEQFF. For the CDR3, the DNA is TGTGCCAGCAGCTTAGTAGGGGACGATTACAATGAGCAGTTCTTC.

DNA for the CDR3: TGCGCCAGCAGGATGACAGTCACCTACGAGCAGTACTTC. As protein: CASRMTVTYEQYF. V and J are TRBV5-1 and TRBJ2-7; D may be TRBD1 (5 bases). Trimming removed 5 bases at V and 2 bases at J, with 11 bases between. CDR1 is SGHRS, CDR2 YFSETQ, per germline. The CDR3 has 13 residues.

V gene TRBV30 combines with J gene TRBJ2-7; TRBD2 agrees at 8 bases. Germline V lookup: CDR1 GTSNPN, CDR2 SVGIG (reference sequence). The J segment lost 4 bases and the V segment lost 6 bases, leaving 5 bases of the junction unmatched. The CDR3 sequence is 12 residues long. The CDR3 sequence is CACDREGYEQYF. The CDR3 nucleotides are TGTGCCTGCGACCGGGAGGGTTACGAGCAGTACTTC.

The chain links TRBV5-5 to TRBJ1-5; no clear D gene. V was cut by 0 bases and J by 9 bases, with 10 bases left in between. Germline CDR1 reads SGHKS; CDR2 reads YYEKEE (reference sequence). The CDR3 is 13 residues long. CDR3 bases: TGTGCCAGCAGCTTGGGTGAGGGTATGCCCCAGCATTTT. It encodes CASSLGEGMPQHF.

The rearrangement joins TRBV14 to TRBJ2-7, with D perhaps TRBD2 (5 bases). Trimming removed 1 base from V and 3 bases from J, with 10 bases in between. Germline V gene data show CDR1 as SGHDN and CDR2 as FVKESK. The CDR3 length is 14 residues. CDR3 coding DNA: TGTGCCAGCAGCCAAGCGGGGAACAACTACGAGCAGTACTTC. This encodes CASSQAGNNYEQYF. Variable domain in full (rest from reference TRBV14 and TRBJ2-7): EAGVTQFPSHSVIEKGQTVTLRCDPISGHDNLYWYRRVMGKEIKFLLHFVKESKQDESGMPNNRFLAERTGGTYSTLKVQPAELEDSGVYFCASSQAGNNYEQYFGPGTRLTVT.

The chain combines TRBV27 with TRBJ2-7; TRBD1 might be the D (5 bases). The CDR3 has 12 residues. Germline CDR1 is MNHEY and CDR2 is SMNVEV (reference sequence). Between the trimmed V and J ends, which lost 6 bases and 6 bases, there was a span of 12 bases. In DNA form, the CDR3 reads TGTGCCAGCAGCAGGGTTGGCGCCGAGCAGTACTTC. Amino acid sequence: CASSRVGAEQYF.

The chain carries TRBV7-9 and TRBJ1-5; TRBD1 is a possible D gene (5 bases). Looked up from germline, CDR1 is SEHNR and CDR2 is FQNEAQ (reference sequence). V was shortened by 1 base and J by 0 bases, with 19 bases between the two germline ends. This CDR3 is built from 19 residues. The CDR3 sequence: CASSLDFGAGTYSNQPQHF. The CDR3 nucleotides read TGTGCCAGCAGCTTAGATTTCGGGGCAGGGACTTATAGCAATCAGCCCCAGCATTTT.

The chain is built from TRBV2 and TRBJ2-1; no clear D. This CDR3 spans 8 amino acids. CDR1 is SNHLY, CDR2 FYNNEI, per germline. Trimming shortened V by 2 bases and J by 16 bases, and 3 bases separated the two germline ends. DNA of the CDR3: TGTGCCAGCAGTGAAATTTTCTTC. It is translated as CASSEIFF.

This chain uses TRBV7-9 with TRBJ1-2; TRBD1 matches at 9 bases. V shed 7 bases, J shed 8 bases, and the junction held 14 bases outside the gene matches. Germline CDR1 is SEHNR and CDR2 is FQNEAQ (reference sequence). This CDR3 contains 15 residues. CDR3 coding DNA: TGTGCCAGCACCGACGAGGGGACAGGGTCTTTCGGCTACACCTTC. It encodes CASTDEGTGSFGYTF.

In the case of this clone: Other DNA sequences of this sample code for an identical CDR3. V is TRBV7-2 and J is TRBJ2-1; tentatively, D is TRBD2 (6 bases). Germline V gene sequence: CDR1 SGHTA, CDR2 FQGNSA. This CDR3 comprises 15 residues. The germline V and J ends were trimmed by 0 bases and 4 bases, with 10 bases remaining between them. The CDR3 region has the DNA TGTGCCAGCAGCTTAGCGGGGACTTCTTACAATGAGCAGTTCTTC. It specifies CASSLAGTSYNEQFF.

The V and J genes are TRBV9 and TRBJ2-5; D remains unclear. Trimming shortened V by 0 bases and J by 3 bases, and 0 bases separated the two germline ends. Germline values: CDR1 SGDLS, CDR2 YYNGEE. CDR3 length equals 11 residues. CDR3 coding DNA: TGTGCCAGCAGCGTAGAAGAGACCCAGTACTTC. Translated: CASSVEETQYF. Full variable domain (remainder filled in from reference TRBV9 and TRBJ2-5): DSGVTQTPKHLITATGQRVTLRCSPRSGDLSVYWYQQSLDQGLQFLIQYYNGEERAKGNILERFSAQQFPDLHSELNLSSLELGDSALYFCASSVEETQYFGPGTRLLVL.

The chain uses TRBV28 and TRBJ2-6; 8 bases fit TRBD1. V lost 5 bases, J lost 0 bases, and 6 bases stayed unmatched. The CDR3 is 17 amino acids. CDR1 and CDR2 from the germline V gene are MDHEN and SYDVKM. CDR3 DNA sequence: TGTGCCAGCAGTCTGGACAGGGAGTACTCTGGGGCCAACGTCCTGACTTTC. Translation gives CASSLDREYSGANVLTF.

The chain joins TRBV4-3 to TRBJ1-1, with 7 positions matching TRBD1. CDR1 is LGHNA, CDR2 YSLEER, per germline. This CDR3 region has 14 residues. J was trimmed by 3 bases and V by 2 bases; bases with no gene match: 3. This CDR3 reads CASSQTGEDTEAFF. The CDR3 nucleotides are TGCGCCAGCAGCCAAACAGGGGAGGACACTGAAGCTTTCTTT.

This chain joins TRBV5-6 and TRBJ2-1; TRBD2 matches at 15 bases. Germline CDR1 is SGHDT and CDR2 is YYEEEE. The CDR3 contains 15 residues. The ends lost 4 bases at V and 7 bases at J; junction bases unmatched: 3. This chain's CDR3 is CASSRTSGRGNEQFF. Written as DNA, the CDR3 is TGTGCCAGCAGCCGGACTAGCGGGAGGGGTAATGAGCAGTTCTTC.